This T cell receptor (beta chain) was sequenced in a study of prognosis after radiotherapy for stage I lung cancer. The CDR3 is made up of 13 amino acids. The germline V gene encodes CDR1 SQVTM and CDR2 ANQGSEA. With 7 bases clipped from V and 7 bases from J, the junction kept 10 bases outside the gene matches. This clonotype was seen at least ten times. Two-round multiplex PCR on genomic DNA was the method by which TCR beta CDR3 was amplified. First-round PCR used primers specific to each TRBV and TRBJ gene. Each CDR3 protein is one row after TCRdb ran MiXCR on the multiplex PCR reads. The sample consists of approximately 30,000 distinct CDR3 sequences, around 30% of them appearing once.

V is TRBV29-1 and J is TRBJ1-1, with 9 bases aligning to TRBD1. The origin of this receptor is a donor aged 50 or older with non-small cell lung cancer. Here the sequenced sample was PBMCs, taken before or after stereotactic body radiation therapy (not recorded which). The CDR3 nucleotides are TGCAGCGCAAGCACAGGGGGCGGAGGTGAAGCTTTCTTT. Protein product: CSASTGGGGEAFF.